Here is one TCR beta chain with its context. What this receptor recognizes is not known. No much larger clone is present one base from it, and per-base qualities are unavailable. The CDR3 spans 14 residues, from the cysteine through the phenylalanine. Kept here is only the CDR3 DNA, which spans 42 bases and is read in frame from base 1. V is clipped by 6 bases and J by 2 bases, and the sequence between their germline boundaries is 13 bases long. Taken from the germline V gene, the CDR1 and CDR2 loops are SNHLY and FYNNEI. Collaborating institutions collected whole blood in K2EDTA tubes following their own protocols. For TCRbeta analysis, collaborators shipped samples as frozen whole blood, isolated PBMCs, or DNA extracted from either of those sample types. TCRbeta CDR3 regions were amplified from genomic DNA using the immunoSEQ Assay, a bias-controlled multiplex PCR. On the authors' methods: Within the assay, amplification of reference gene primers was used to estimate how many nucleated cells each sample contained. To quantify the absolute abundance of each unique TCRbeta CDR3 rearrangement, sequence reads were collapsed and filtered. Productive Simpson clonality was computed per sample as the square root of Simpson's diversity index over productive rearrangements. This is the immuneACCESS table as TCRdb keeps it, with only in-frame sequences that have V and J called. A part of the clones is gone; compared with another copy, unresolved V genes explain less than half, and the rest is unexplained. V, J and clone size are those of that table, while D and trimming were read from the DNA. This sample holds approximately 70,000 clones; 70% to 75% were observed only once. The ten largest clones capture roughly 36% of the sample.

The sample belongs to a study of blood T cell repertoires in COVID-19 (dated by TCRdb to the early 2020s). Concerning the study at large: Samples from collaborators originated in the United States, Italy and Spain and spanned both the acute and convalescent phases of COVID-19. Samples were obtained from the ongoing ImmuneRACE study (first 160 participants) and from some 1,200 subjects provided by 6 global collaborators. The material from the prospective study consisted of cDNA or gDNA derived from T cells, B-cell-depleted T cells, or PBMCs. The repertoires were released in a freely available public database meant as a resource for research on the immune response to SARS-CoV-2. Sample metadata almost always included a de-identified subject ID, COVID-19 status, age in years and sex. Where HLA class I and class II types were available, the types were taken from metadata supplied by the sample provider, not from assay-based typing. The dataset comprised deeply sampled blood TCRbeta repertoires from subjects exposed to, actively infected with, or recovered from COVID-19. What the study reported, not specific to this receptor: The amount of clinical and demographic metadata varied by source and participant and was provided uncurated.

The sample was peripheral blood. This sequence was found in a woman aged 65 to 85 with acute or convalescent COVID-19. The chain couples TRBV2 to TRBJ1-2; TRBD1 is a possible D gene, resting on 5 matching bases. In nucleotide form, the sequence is TGTGCCAGCAGCTTCCCCCGGGGGAACTATGGCTACACCTTC. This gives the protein CASSFPRGNYGYTF. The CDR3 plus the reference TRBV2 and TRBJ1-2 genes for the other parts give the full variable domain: EPEVTQTPSHQVTQMGQEVILRCVPISNHLYFYWYRQILGQKVEFLVSFYNNEISEKSEIFDDQFSVERPDGSNFTLKIRSTKLEDSAMYFCASSFPRGNYGYTFGSGTRLTVV.